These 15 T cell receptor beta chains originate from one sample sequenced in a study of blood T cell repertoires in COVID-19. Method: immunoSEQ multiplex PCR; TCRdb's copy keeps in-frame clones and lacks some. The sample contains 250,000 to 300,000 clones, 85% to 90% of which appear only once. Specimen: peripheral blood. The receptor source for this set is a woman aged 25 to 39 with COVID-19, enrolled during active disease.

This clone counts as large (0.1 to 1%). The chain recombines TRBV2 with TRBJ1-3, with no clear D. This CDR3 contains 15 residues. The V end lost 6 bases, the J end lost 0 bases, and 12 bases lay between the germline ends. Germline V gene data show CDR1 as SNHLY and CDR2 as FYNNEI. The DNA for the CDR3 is TGTGCCAGCAGGACCGACTCGGCCTCTGGAAACACCATATATTTT. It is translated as CASRTDSASGNTIYF.

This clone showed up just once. The CDR3 reads CASSSRGLLTEAFF. CDR3 DNA: TGTGCCAGCAGCTCCAGGGGGCTATTGACTGAAGCTTTCTTT. The chain combines TRBV11-2 with TRBJ1-1; 8 bases align to TRBD1. The CDR3 is 14 residues long. Germline V gene lookup returns CDR1 SGHAT and CDR2 FQNNGV. The V gene end was trimmed by 4 bases and the J gene end by 5 bases; junction bases not matched to a gene: 6.

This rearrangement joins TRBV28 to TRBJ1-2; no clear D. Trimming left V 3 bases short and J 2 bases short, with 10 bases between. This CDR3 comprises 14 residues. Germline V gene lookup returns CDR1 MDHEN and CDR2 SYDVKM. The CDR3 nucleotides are TGTGCCAGCAGTTTCGGGGAATCAAACTATGGCTACACCTTC. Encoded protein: CASSFGESNYGYTF.

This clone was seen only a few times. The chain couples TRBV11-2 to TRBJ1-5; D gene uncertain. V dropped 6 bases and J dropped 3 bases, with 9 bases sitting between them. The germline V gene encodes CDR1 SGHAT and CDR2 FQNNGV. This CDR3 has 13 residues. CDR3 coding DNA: TGTGCCAGCAGGCAGGAATACAATCAGCCCCAGCATTTT. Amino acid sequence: CASRQEYNQPQHF.

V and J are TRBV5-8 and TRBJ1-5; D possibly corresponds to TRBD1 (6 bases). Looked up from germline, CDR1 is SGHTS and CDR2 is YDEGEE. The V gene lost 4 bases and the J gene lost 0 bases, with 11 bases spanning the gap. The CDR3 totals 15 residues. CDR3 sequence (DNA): TGTGCCAGCAGCGTAGGACAGTATAGCAATCAGCCCCAGCATTTT. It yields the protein CASSVGQYSNQPQHF.

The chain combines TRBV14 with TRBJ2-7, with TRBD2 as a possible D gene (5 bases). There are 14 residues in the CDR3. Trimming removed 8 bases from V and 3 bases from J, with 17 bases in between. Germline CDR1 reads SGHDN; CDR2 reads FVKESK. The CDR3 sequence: CASASTPGSYEQYF. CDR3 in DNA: TGTGCCAGCGCCTCTACTCCGGGGAGCTACGAGCAGTACTTC.

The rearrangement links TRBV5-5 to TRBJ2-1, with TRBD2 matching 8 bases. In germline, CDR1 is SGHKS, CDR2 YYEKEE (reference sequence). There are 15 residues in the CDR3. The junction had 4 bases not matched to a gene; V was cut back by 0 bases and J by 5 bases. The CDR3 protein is CASSLVRGAHNEQFF. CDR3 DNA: TGTGCCAGCAGCTTGGTGCGGGGGGCACACAATGAGCAGTTCTTC.

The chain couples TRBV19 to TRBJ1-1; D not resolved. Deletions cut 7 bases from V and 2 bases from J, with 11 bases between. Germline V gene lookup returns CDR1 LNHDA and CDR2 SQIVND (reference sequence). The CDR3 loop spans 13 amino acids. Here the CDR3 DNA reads TGTGCCAGTATGGAGTTTTATAACACTGAAGCTTTCTTT. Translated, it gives CASMEFYNTEAFF.

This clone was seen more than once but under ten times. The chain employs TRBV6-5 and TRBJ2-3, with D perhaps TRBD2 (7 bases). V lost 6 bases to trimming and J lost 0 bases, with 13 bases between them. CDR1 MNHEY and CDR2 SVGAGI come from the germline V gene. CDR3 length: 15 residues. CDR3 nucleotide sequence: TGTGCCAGCAGCTCCCGGGGGGCTAGCACAGATACGCAGTATTTT. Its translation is CASSSRGASTDTQYF.

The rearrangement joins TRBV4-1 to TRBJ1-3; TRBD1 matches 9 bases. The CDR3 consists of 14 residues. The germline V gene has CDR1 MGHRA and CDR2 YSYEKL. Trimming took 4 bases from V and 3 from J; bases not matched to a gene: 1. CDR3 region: CASSRTGVGNTIYF. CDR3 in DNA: TGCGCCAGCAGCCGGACAGGGGTTGGAAACACCATATATTTT.

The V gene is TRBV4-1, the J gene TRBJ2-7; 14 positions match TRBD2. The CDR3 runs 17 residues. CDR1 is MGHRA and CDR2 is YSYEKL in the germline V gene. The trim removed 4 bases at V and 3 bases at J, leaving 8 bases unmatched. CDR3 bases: TGCGCCAGCAGCCCACGGACTAGCGGGGGGACGTACTACGAGCAGTACTTC. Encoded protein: CASSPRTSGGTYYEQYF.

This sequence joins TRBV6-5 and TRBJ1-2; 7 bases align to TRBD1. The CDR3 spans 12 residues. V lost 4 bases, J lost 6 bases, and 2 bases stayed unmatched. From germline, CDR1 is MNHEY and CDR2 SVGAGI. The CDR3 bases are TGTGCCAGCAGTTGGACAGGCCATGGCTACACCTTC. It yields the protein CASSWTGHGYTF.

The CDR3 reads CASSKEDSPSYEQYF. In DNA form, the CDR3 reads TGTGCCAGCAGCAAAGAGGACAGTCCTTCCTACGAGCAGTACTTC. The genes are TRBV21-1 and TRBJ2-7; TRBD1 is taken as the D call from the table, unchecked against the DNA. TRBV21-1 is a pseudogene. The length of the CDR3 is 15 residues.

In nucleotides, the CDR3 is TGTGCTAGTGCCCTGGAAGGGGGGAACACTGAAGCTTTCTTT. This encodes CASALEGGNTEAFF. The J gene is TRBJ1-1, the V gene TRBV12-5; maybe TRBD1 (6 bases). V lost 7 bases and J 1 base, leaving 13 bases between the germline ends. CDR1 and CDR2 from the germline V gene are LGHNT and FRNRAP. The length of the CDR3 is 14 residues.

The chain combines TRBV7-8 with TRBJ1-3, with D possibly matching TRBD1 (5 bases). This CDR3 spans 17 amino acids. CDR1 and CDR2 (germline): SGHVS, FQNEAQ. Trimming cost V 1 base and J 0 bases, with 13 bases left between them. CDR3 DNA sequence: TGTGCCAGCAGCTTAGGGAGGGGCCCCAGCTCTGGAAACACCATATATTTT. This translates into CASSLGRGPSSGNTIYF.